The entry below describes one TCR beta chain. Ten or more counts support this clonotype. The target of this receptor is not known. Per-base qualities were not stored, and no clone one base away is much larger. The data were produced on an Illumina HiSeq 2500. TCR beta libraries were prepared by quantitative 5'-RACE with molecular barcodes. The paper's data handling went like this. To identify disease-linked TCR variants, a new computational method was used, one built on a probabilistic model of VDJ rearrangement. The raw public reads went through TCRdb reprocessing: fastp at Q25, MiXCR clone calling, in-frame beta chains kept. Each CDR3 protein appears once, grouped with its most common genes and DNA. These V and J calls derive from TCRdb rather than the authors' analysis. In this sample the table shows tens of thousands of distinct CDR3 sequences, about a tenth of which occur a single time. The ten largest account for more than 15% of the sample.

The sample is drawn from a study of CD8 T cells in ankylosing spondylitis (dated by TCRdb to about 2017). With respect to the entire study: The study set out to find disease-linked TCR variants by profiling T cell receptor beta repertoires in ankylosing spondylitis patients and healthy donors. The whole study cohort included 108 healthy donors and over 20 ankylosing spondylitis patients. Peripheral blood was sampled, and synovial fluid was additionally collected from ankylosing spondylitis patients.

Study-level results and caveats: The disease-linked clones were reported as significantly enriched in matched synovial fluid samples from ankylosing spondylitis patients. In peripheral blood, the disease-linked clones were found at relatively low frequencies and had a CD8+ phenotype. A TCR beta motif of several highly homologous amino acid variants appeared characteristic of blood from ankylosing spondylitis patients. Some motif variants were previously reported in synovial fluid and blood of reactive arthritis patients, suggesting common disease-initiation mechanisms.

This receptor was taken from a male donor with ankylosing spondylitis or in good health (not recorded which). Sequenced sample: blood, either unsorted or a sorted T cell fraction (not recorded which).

The nucleotides read TGTGCCAGCAGTTTAGAGCCTATGCAAGAGACCCAGTACTTC. Its product reads: CASSLEPMQETQYF. The rearrangement joined TRBV12-3 or TRBV12-4 to TRBJ2-5; the D gene identity is not certain. Inclusive of the bounding cysteine and phenylalanine, the CDR3 is 14 residues long. The only DNA kept is the CDR3, 42 bases in frame from the first base. V lost 1 base and J lost 2 bases; the stretch between them is 8 bases long.